Listed below are T cell receptor beta chains from one sample, sequenced in a study of CXCR3-negative and CXCR3-positive naive CD8 T cells. From its re-call of the 5' RACE reads, TCRdb lists each CDR3 protein once, without DNA. Its listing shows fewer than 55,000 distinct CDR3 sequences. The sample taken for sequencing was naive CXCR3- CD8+ T cells from blood. These receptors were obtained from a human donor in good health. Some clones in this sample may be carry-over from other donors' samples. Both conserved end residues are part of each CDR3. Rows give clone size only sometimes, using once, few, many, or a class for an expanded clone.

clone size: .; V gene: TRBV21-1; J gene: TRBJ2-7; CDR3 protein: CASSKGGQGEHEQYF
clone size: .; V gene: TRBV6-1; J gene: TRBJ2-1; CDR3 protein: CASSGTSGGANEQFF
clone size: .; V gene: TRBV11-2; J gene: TRBJ2-5; CDR3 protein: CASSFGTGETQYF
clone size: .; V gene: TRBV29-1; J gene: TRBJ2-7; CDR3 protein: CSVGLAGDRPYEQYF
clone size: .; V gene: TRBV27; J gene: TRBJ2-7; CDR3 protein: CASSSSTGPYEQYF
clone size: .; V gene: TRBV29-1; J gene: TRBJ1-2; CDR3 protein: CSVEMDWGAVGYTF
clone size: .; V gene: TRBV7-9; J gene: TRBJ2-7; CDR3 protein: CASSSRDRAYEQYF
clone size: .; V gene: TRBV6-2/TRBV6-3; J gene: TRBJ2-7; CDR3 protein: CAGGRGPAPYEQYF
clone size: .; V gene: TRBV6-1; J gene: TRBJ1-5; CDR3 protein: CASSEDGAGAQPQHF
clone size: .; V gene: TRBV30; J gene: TRBJ2-7; CDR3 protein: CAWSAGIAGLHYEQYF
clone size: .; V gene: TRBV28; J gene: TRBJ2-7; CDR3 protein: CASNGEPYEQYF
clone size: .; V gene: TRBV14; J gene: TRBJ2-1; CDR3 protein: CASSQHLYISYNEQFF
clone size: .; V gene: TRBV7-6; J gene: TRBJ2-1; CDR3 protein: CASARREAPYNEQFF
clone size: .; V gene: TRBV29-1; J gene: TRBJ2-7; CDR3 protein: CSAISGNKGEQYF
clone size: .; V gene: TRBV9; J gene: TRBJ2-5; CDR3 protein: CASSRGGETQYF
clone size: medium-sized; V gene: TRBV4-2; J gene: TRBJ1-6; CDR3 protein: CASSQGVDRHNSPLHF
clone size: .; V gene: TRBV7-9; J gene: TRBJ2-5; CDR3 protein: CATAYQETQYF
clone size: .; V gene: TRBV10-3; J gene: TRBJ2-7; CDR3 protein: CAIALQGTYEQYF
clone size: .; V gene: TRBV7-2; J gene: TRBJ2-7; CDR3 protein: CASKRAGQAYEQYF
clone size: .; V gene: TRBV7-9; J gene: TRBJ2-1; CDR3 protein: CASSSGTFPNEQFF
clone size: .; V gene: TRBV20-1; J gene: TRBJ1-5; CDR3 protein: CSARGEYSNQPQHF
clone size: .; V gene: TRBV7-8; J gene: TRBJ2-3; CDR3 protein: CASSLGSGTDTQYF
clone size: .; V gene: TRBV4-2; J gene: TRBJ2-5; CDR3 protein: CASSQSQRGQETQYF
clone size: .; V gene: TRBV6-2/TRBV6-3; J gene: TRBJ2-7; CDR3 protein: CASSAVGYEQYF
clone size: .; V gene: TRBV12-3/TRBV12-4; J gene: TRBJ2-5; CDR3 protein: CASSFYRNIQETQYF
clone size: .; V gene: TRBV28; J gene: TRBJ2-2; CDR3 protein: CASSMRTYTGELFF
clone size: .; V gene: TRBV12-3/TRBV12-4; J gene: TRBJ1-5; CDR3 protein: CASSPTGTGDQPQHF
clone size: .; V gene: TRBV28; J gene: TRBJ2-7; CDR3 protein: CASSFQGYEQYF
clone size: .; V gene: TRBV6-5; J gene: TRBJ2-4; CDR3 protein: CASSGTGGQNIQYF
clone size: .; V gene: TRBV28; J gene: TRBJ2-7; CDR3 protein: CASSLSWGTSGGLRSYEQYF
clone size: .; V gene: TRBV29-1; J gene: TRBJ2-1; CDR3 protein: CSVSGRSNNEQFF
clone size: .; V gene: TRBV13; J gene: TRBJ2-7; CDR3 protein: CASSYGLAGAGEQYF
clone size: .; V gene: TRBV28; J gene: TRBJ2-7; CDR3 protein: CASSFSLGDYEQYF
clone size: .; V gene: TRBV29-1; J gene: TRBJ2-1; CDR3 protein: CSALKGGRNNEQFF
clone size: .; V gene: TRBV29-1; J gene: TRBJ2-1; CDR3 protein: CSVVFRAGETQYF
clone size: .; V gene: TRBV14; J gene: TRBJ2-4; CDR3 protein: CASSQARGYDKNIQYF
clone size: .; V gene: TRBV28; J gene: TRBJ1-1; CDR3 protein: CASDTGPVNTEAFF
clone size: .; V gene: TRBV7-2; J gene: TRBJ2-7; CDR3 protein: CASSTAIETSSYEQYF
clone size: .; V gene: TRBV29-1; J gene: TRBJ2-7; CDR3 protein: CSVVGQGAYEQYF
clone size: .; V gene: TRBV19; J gene: TRBJ2-4; CDR3 protein: CASSISGGLAKNIQYF
clone size: .; V gene: TRBV11-2; J gene: TRBJ1-1; CDR3 protein: CASSSPQLGLRSTEAFF
clone size: .; V gene: TRBV29-1; J gene: TRBJ1-3; CDR3 protein: CSVEDPDGISSGNTIYF
clone size: .; V gene: TRBV5-5; J gene: TRBJ2-1; CDR3 protein: CASSPAWGLASSYNEQFF
clone size: .; V gene: TRBV18; J gene: TRBJ2-1; CDR3 protein: CASSPAPGLAGPGEQFF
clone size: .; V gene: TRBV19; J gene: TRBJ2-7; CDR3 protein: CASSKSDRSNEQYF
clone size: .; V gene: TRBV29-1; J gene: TRBJ1-1; CDR3 protein: CSVEWGTEAFF
clone size: .; V gene: TRBV29-1; J gene: TRBJ1-4; CDR3 protein: CSVTDTQGGNEKLFF
clone size: .; V gene: TRBV7-6; J gene: TRBJ2-2; CDR3 protein: CASSLLTGELFF
clone size: .; V gene: TRBV7-6; J gene: TRBJ2-1; CDR3 protein: CASSHPKLGPSDEQFF
clone size: .; V gene: TRBV7-2; J gene: TRBJ2-7; CDR3 protein: CASSLNPGTQYF
clone size: .; V gene: TRBV29-1; J gene: TRBJ2-3; CDR3 protein: CSVEDPGQGRDTDTQYF
clone size: .; V gene: TRBV28; J gene: TRBJ2-2; CDR3 protein: CASRPARAGGPGELFF
clone size: .; V gene: TRBV11-2; J gene: TRBJ2-7; CDR3 protein: CASSPGHWLGEQYF